The rows below give T cell receptor beta chains drawn from one sample of a study of shared clonotypes between healthy human individuals. Sequenced by immunoSEQ multiplex PCR; TCRdb stores in-frame clones only, minus some. This table holds approximately 700,000 clones, around 73% found once. Sequences were obtained from memory CD4+ T cells sorted from blood. The receptors here all came from a woman in her twenties or thirties in good health. Each CDR3 is given with its conserved first and last residue. The order of the fields is J gene, D gene, CDR3 length, clone size, V gene, CDR3 DNA, CDR3 protein. A D gene is named only where the DNA matches it firmly. The listing skips clone size in some rows; elsewhere it reads once, few, many or a size class.

j_call: TRBJ2-5; d_call: TRBD1; cdr3_length: 15; clone_size: -; v_call: TRBV30; cdr3_nt: TGTGCCTGGAGTGTACCCGACAGGGCGCGGGAGACCCAGTACTTC; cdr3_aa: CAWSVPDRARETQYF
j_call: TRBJ2-7; d_call: TRBD1; cdr3_length: 15; clone_size: few; v_call: TRBV18; cdr3_nt: TGTGCCAGCTCCCTGTCCGGGACAGGGGCGAGGGAGCAGTACTTC; cdr3_aa: CASSLSGTGAREQYF
j_call: TRBJ2-5; d_call: TRBD1; cdr3_length: 15; clone_size: -; v_call: TRBV28; cdr3_nt: TGTGCCAGCAACAAGGGACAGGCCTTGGGGGAGACCCAGTACTTC; cdr3_aa: CASNKGQALGETQYF
j_call: TRBJ2-4; d_call: -; cdr3_length: 15; clone_size: few; v_call: TRBV7-2; cdr3_nt: TGTGCCAGCAGCCAGGGGACGTTAGCCAAAAACATTCAGTACTTC; cdr3_aa: CASSQGTLAKNIQYF
j_call: TRBJ2-7; d_call: TRBD1; cdr3_length: 15; clone_size: -; v_call: TRBV7-7; cdr3_nt: TGTGCCAGCAGCACACAGGGGGCTCCTCCCTACGAGCAGTACTTC; cdr3_aa: CASSTQGAPPYEQYF
j_call: TRBJ2-1; d_call: TRBD2; cdr3_length: 15; clone_size: -; v_call: TRBV5-1; cdr3_nt: TGCGCCAGCAGCTTTGGGACTAGCGGGAGCAATGAGCAGTTCTTC; cdr3_aa: CASSFGTSGSNEQFF
j_call: TRBJ2-1; d_call: -; cdr3_length: 13; clone_size: -; v_call: TRBV16; cdr3_nt: TGTGCCAGCAGCCGATACAGGTACAATGAGCAGTTCTTC; cdr3_aa: CASSRYRYNEQFF
j_call: TRBJ2-2; d_call: TRBD2; cdr3_length: 16; clone_size: -; v_call: TRBV11-2; cdr3_nt: TGTGCCAGCAGCTTAATTAGCGGGAGCGAATCCAGGGAGCTGTTTTTT; cdr3_aa: CASSLISGSESRELFF
j_call: TRBJ2-3; d_call: -; cdr3_length: 14; clone_size: many; v_call: TRBV29-1; cdr3_nt: TGCAGCGTTGGGATGGGGTCCCTTTTGGATACGCAGTATTTT; cdr3_aa: CSVGMGSLLDTQYF
j_call: TRBJ2-1; d_call: TRBD2; cdr3_length: 18; clone_size: -; v_call: TRBV7-3; cdr3_nt: TGTGCCAGCAGCCCCCAAGGGGAGGGCCTTTTTGCCTACAATGAGCAGTTCTTC; cdr3_aa: CASSPQGEGLFAYNEQFF
j_call: TRBJ2-1; d_call: TRBD2; cdr3_length: 11; clone_size: -; v_call: TRBV5-1; cdr3_nt: TGCGCCAGCAGCTTTGCGGGAGGCGATTTCTTC; cdr3_aa: CASSFAGGDFF
j_call: TRBJ2-5; d_call: -; cdr3_length: 11; clone_size: -; v_call: TRBV19; cdr3_nt: TGTGCCAGTAGTAATAGGGGGACCCAGTACTTC; cdr3_aa: CASSNRGTQYF
j_call: TRBJ1-1; d_call: -; cdr3_length: 14; clone_size: -; v_call: TRBV19; cdr3_nt: TGTGCCAGTAGTATGGAGCACCTGAACACTGAAGCTTTCTTT; cdr3_aa: CASSMEHLNTEAFF
j_call: TRBJ1-1; d_call: -; cdr3_length: 14; clone_size: few; v_call: TRBV19; cdr3_nt: TGTGCCAGTAGGTCCGACAGGAGGAACACTGAAGCTTTCTTT; cdr3_aa: CASRSDRRNTEAFF
j_call: TRBJ2-5; d_call: TRBD1; cdr3_length: 16; clone_size: -; v_call: TRBV4-1; cdr3_nt: TGCGCCAGCAGCCAAGGGACAGGGGACCTCGGAGAGACCCAGTACTTC; cdr3_aa: CASSQGTGDLGETQYF
j_call: TRBJ2-7; d_call: -; cdr3_length: 15; clone_size: -; v_call: TRBV6-5; cdr3_nt: TGTGCCAGCAGTTACTCGAGTGGGAATCGGAACGAGCAGTACTTC; cdr3_aa: CASSYSSGNRNEQYF
j_call: TRBJ1-2; d_call: -; cdr3_length: 15; clone_size: -; v_call: TRBV30; cdr3_nt: TGTGCCTGGACCAAATGGGACCGTTCAACCCGTGGCTACACCTTC; cdr3_aa: CAWTKWDRSTRGYTF
j_call: TRBJ2-3; d_call: -; cdr3_length: 17; clone_size: many; v_call: TRBV5-6; cdr3_nt: TGTGCCAGCAGCTTGGTACCAGGACAGAGCCTAGGCGATACGCAGTATTTT; cdr3_aa: CASSLVPGQSLGDTQYF
j_call: TRBJ2-1; d_call: TRBD2; cdr3_length: 15; clone_size: -; v_call: TRBV9; cdr3_nt: TGTGCCAGCAGCGCTGACGGGACTAGCCGCTATGAGCAGCTCTTC; cdr3_aa: CASSADGTSRYEQLF
j_call: TRBJ1-5; d_call: -; cdr3_length: 14; clone_size: -; v_call: TRBV19; cdr3_nt: TGTGCCAGTAGTATAGAGGCCGCGAGGCAGCCCCAGCATTTT; cdr3_aa: CASSIEAARQPQHF
j_call: TRBJ1-2; d_call: -; cdr3_length: 11; clone_size: many; v_call: TRBV5-4; cdr3_nt: TGTGCCAGCATGGGTCCCTATGGCTACACCTTC; cdr3_aa: CASMGPYGYTF
j_call: TRBJ2-3; d_call: -; cdr3_length: 15; clone_size: -; v_call: TRBV5-1; cdr3_nt: TGCGCCAGCAGCTTGAAGCTCTCTAGCACAGATACGCAGTATTTT; cdr3_aa: CASSLKLSSTDTQYF
j_call: TRBJ2-5; d_call: TRBD2; cdr3_length: 14; clone_size: -; v_call: TRBV9; cdr3_nt: TGTGCCAGCAGCGTAGCGTCGGGGGGAGAGACCCAGTACTTC; cdr3_aa: CASSVASGGETQYF
j_call: TRBJ1-2; d_call: TRBD1; cdr3_length: 14; clone_size: -; v_call: TRBV5-1; cdr3_nt: TGCGCCAGCAGCTTGGTAGGGGGCATATATGGCTACACCTTC; cdr3_aa: CASSLVGGIYGYTF
j_call: TRBJ1-1; d_call: -; cdr3_length: 13; clone_size: -; v_call: TRBV7-9; cdr3_nt: TGTGCCAGCAGCTTACAGGGGTGGGAGGGAGCTTTCTTT; cdr3_aa: CASSLQGWEGAFF
j_call: TRBJ2-1; d_call: TRBD2; cdr3_length: 18; clone_size: -; v_call: TRBV4-1; cdr3_nt: TGCGCCAGCAGCCAAGATACTAGCGGGAGGCTCGCCTACAATGAGCAGTTCTTC; cdr3_aa: CASSQDTSGRLAYNEQFF
j_call: TRBJ1-1; d_call: TRBD1; cdr3_length: 16; clone_size: few; v_call: TRBV11-2; cdr3_nt: TGTGCCAGCAGCTTACAGCGGACAGGGGGCAGCTCTGAAGCTTTCTTT; cdr3_aa: CASSLQRTGGSSEAFF
j_call: TRBJ2-1; d_call: TRBD2; cdr3_length: 17; clone_size: -; v_call: TRBV4-1; cdr3_nt: TGCGCCAGCAGCCAAGGGCGGGGGATTCAGTTCTACAATGAGCAGTTCTTC; cdr3_aa: CASSQGRGIQFYNEQFF
j_call: TRBJ2-1; d_call: TRBD2; cdr3_length: 18; clone_size: -; v_call: TRBV6-1; cdr3_nt: TGTGCCAGCAGTGAAGCGAAGACTAGCGGGAGCTCCTACAATGAGCAGTTCTTC; cdr3_aa: CASSEAKTSGSSYNEQFF
j_call: TRBJ1-5; d_call: -; cdr3_length: 14; clone_size: -; v_call: TRBV5-1; cdr3_nt: TGCGCCAGCAGCTTAGAGGGAGGGGGTCAGCCCCAGCATTTT; cdr3_aa: CASSLEGGGQPQHF
j_call: TRBJ2-2; d_call: -; cdr3_length: 16; clone_size: -; v_call: TRBV5-1; cdr3_nt: TGCGCCAGCAGCCCGAAACAGGAATCGGCCACCGGGGAGCTGTTTTTT; cdr3_aa: CASSPKQESATGELFF
j_call: TRBJ2-1; d_call: TRBD2; cdr3_length: 14; clone_size: many; v_call: TRBV19; cdr3_nt: TGTGCCAGTAGTATTTCCCTAGCGGGGAATGAGCAGTTCTTC; cdr3_aa: CASSISLAGNEQFF
j_call: TRBJ1-5; d_call: -; cdr3_length: 14; clone_size: -; v_call: TRBV2; cdr3_nt: TGTGCCAGCAGTGAAAGGGTGGGGAATCAGCCCCAGCATTTT; cdr3_aa: CASSERVGNQPQHF
j_call: TRBJ2-2; d_call: -; cdr3_length: 17; clone_size: few; v_call: TRBV19; cdr3_nt: TGTGCCAGTAGTATCATAGGTGTTGGGGAGAACACCGGGGAGCTGTTTTTT; cdr3_aa: CASSIIGVGENTGELFF
j_call: TRBJ2-7; d_call: -; cdr3_length: 14; clone_size: -; v_call: TRBV23-1; cdr3_nt: TGCGCCAGCAGTCAAGTACGGACAGTGAACGAGCAGTACTTC; cdr3_aa: CASSQVRTVNEQYF
j_call: TRBJ2-6; d_call: -; cdr3_length: 16; clone_size: -; v_call: TRBV19; cdr3_nt: TGTGCCAGTAGTATACAACAGGGCGCTGGGGCCAACGTCCTGACTTTC; cdr3_aa: CASSIQQGAGANVLTF
j_call: TRBJ2-7; d_call: TRBD1; cdr3_length: 13; clone_size: -; v_call: TRBV19; cdr3_nt: TGTGCCAGTAGCAGACAGGGGGCTAACGAGCAGTACTTC; cdr3_aa: CASSRQGANEQYF
j_call: TRBJ2-5; d_call: -; cdr3_length: 15; clone_size: -; v_call: TRBV12-2; cdr3_nt: TGTGCAAGCTACCTGTTGGGGACCCACCAAGAGACCCAGTACTTC; cdr3_aa: CASYLLGTHQETQYF
j_call: TRBJ1-1; d_call: -; cdr3_length: 12; clone_size: -; v_call: TRBV7-9; cdr3_nt: TGTGCCAGCAGCTTAGAAAACACTGAAGCTTTCTTT; cdr3_aa: CASSLENTEAFF
j_call: TRBJ2-3; d_call: -; cdr3_length: 18; clone_size: once; v_call: TRBV5-8; cdr3_nt: TGTGCCAGCAGCTTGGAGGCATGGGGACTGGCCCGCACAGATACGCAGTATTTT; cdr3_aa: CASSLEAWGLARTDTQYF
j_call: TRBJ2-3; d_call: TRBD1; cdr3_length: 16; clone_size: few; v_call: TRBV25-1; cdr3_nt: TGTGCCAGCAGTCAACGACAGGGGGGTACCACAGATACGCAGTATTTT; cdr3_aa: CASSQRQGGTTDTQYF